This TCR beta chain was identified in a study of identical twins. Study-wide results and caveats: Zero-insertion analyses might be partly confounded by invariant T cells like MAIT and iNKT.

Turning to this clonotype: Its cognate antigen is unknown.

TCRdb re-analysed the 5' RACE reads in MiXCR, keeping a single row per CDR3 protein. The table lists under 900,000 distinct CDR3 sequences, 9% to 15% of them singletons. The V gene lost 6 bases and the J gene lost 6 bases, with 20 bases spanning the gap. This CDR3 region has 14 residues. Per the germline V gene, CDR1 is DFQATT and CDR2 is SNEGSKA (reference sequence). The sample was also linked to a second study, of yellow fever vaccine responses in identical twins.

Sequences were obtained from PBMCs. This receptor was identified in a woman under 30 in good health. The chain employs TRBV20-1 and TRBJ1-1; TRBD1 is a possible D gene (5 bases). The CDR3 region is CSAPLRTGHPEAFF. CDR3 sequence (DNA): TGCAGTGCCCCCCTCCGCACCGGACACCCTGAAGCTTTCTTT.